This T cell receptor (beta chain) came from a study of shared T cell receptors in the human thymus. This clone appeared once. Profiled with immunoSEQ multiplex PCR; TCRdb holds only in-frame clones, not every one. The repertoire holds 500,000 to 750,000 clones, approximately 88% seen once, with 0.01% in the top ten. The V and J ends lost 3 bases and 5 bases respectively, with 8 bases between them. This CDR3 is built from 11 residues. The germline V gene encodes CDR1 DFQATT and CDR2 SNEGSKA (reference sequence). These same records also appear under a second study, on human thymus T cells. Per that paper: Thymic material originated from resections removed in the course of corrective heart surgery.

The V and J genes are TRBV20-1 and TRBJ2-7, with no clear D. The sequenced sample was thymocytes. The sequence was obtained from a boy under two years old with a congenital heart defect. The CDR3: CSASKRDEQYF. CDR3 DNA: TGCAGTGCTAGTAAACGGGACGAGCAGTACTTC.